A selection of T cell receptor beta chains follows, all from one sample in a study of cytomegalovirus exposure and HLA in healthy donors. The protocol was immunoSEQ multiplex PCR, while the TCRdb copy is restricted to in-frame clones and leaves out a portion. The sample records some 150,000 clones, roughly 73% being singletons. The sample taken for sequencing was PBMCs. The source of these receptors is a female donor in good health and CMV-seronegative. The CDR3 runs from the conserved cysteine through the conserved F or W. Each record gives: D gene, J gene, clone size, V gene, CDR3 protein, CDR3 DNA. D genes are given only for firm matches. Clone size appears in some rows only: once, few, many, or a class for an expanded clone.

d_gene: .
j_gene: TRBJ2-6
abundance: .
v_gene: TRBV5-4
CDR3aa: CASSLVLSGANVLTF
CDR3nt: TGTGCCAGCAGCTTGGTTCTCTCTGGGGCCAACGTCCTGACTTTC

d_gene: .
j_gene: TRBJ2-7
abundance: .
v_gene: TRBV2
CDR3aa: CASSRVGDYEQYF
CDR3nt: TGTGCCAGCAGTAGGGTAGGGGACTACGAGCAGTACTTC

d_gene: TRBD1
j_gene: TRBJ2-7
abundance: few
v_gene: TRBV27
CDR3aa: CASGDRAIGSEQYF
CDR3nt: TGTGCCAGCGGGGACAGGGCCATAGGAAGCGAGCAGTACTTC

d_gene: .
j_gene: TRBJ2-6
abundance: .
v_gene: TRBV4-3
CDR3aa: CASSQALSDSGANVLTF
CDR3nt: TGCGCCAGCAGCCAAGCCCTGAGTGACTCTGGGGCCAACGTCCTGACTTTC

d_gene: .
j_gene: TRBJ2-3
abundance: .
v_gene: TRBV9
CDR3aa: CASSVLSTEQTDTQYF
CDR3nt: TGTGCCAGCAGCGTACTGTCTACAGAGCAAACAGATACGCAGTATTTT

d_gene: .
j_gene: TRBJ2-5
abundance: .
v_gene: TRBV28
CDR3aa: CASSPPAMETQYF
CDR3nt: TGTGCCAGCAGTCCACCCGCGATGGAGACCCAGTACTTC

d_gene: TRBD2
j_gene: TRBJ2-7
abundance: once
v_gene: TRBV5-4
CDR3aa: CASSSKTSGNEQYF
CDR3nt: TGTGCCAGCAGCTCCAAGACTAGCGGGAACGAGCAGTACTTC

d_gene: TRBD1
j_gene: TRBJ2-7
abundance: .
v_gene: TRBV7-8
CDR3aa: CASSYTSGTGSSYEQYF
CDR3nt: TGTGCCAGCAGCTATACTTCCGGGACAGGGAGCTCCTACGAGCAGTACTTC

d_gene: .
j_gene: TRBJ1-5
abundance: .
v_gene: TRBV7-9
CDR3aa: CASSFGLGVNNQPQHF
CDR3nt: TGTGCCAGCAGCTTTGGTCTAGGGGTCAACAATCAGCCCCAGCATTTT

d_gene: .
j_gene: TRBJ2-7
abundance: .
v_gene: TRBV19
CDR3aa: CASSMYRGGEQYF
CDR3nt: TGTGCCAGTAGTATGTACAGGGGGGGCGAGCAGTACTTC

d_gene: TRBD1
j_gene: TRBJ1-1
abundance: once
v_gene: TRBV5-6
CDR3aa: CASSWDRDTEAFF
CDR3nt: TGTGCCAGCAGCTGGGACAGGGACACTGAAGCTTTCTTT

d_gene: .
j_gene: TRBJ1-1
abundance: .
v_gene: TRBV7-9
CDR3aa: CASTRGYTEAFF
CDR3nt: TGTGCCAGCACGAGGGGGTACACTGAAGCTTTCTTT

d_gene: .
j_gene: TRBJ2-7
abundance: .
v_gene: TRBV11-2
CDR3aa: CASSLNRASSYEQYF
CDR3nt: TGTGCCAGCAGCTTGAATAGAGCTAGCTCCTACGAGCAGTACTTC

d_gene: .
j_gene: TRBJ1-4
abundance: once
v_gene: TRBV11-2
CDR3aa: CASSEQATNEKLFF
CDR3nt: TGTGCCAGCAGCGAACAGGCAACTAATGAAAAACTGTTTTTT

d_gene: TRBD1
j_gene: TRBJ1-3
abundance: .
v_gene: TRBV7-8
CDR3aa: CASSSRRGEGNTIYF
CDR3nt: TGTGCCAGCAGCTCCCGCAGGGGGGAAGGAAACACCATATATTTT

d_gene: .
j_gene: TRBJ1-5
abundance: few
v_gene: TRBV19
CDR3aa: CASSSDSPPNNQPQHF
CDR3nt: TGTGCCAGTAGTTCGGACAGTCCTCCTAACAATCAGCCCCAGCATTTT

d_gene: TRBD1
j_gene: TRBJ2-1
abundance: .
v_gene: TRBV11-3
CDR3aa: CASSLGAGQGDGRNEQFF
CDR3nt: TGTGCCAGCAGCTTAGGGGCCGGACAGGGTGATGGTCGCAATGAGCAGTTCTTC

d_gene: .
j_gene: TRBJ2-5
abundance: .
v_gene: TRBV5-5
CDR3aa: CASSDPGPGETQYF
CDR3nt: TGTGCCAGCAGCGACCCAGGCCCGGGGGAGACCCAGTACTTC

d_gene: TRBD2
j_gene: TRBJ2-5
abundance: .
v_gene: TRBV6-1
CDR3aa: CASSELAGAVGTQYF
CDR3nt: TGTGCCAGCAGTGAACTAGCGGGGGCAGTAGGGACCCAGTACTTC

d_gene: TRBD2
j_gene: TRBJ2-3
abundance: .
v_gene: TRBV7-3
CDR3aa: CASSKVPGLGTDTQYF
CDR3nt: TGTGCCAGCAGTAAAGTCCCGGGACTAGGGACAGATACGCAGTATTTT

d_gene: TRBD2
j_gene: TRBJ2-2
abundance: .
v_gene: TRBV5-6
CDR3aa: CASSLELAGGNGELFF
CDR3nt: TGTGCCAGCAGCTTGGAACTAGCGGGAGGGAACGGGGAGCTGTTTTTT

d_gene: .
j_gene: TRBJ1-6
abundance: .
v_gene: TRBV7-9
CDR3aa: CASGPQGIVNSPLHF
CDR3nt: TGTGCCAGCGGCCCGCAGGGGATCGTGAATTCACCCCTCCACTTT